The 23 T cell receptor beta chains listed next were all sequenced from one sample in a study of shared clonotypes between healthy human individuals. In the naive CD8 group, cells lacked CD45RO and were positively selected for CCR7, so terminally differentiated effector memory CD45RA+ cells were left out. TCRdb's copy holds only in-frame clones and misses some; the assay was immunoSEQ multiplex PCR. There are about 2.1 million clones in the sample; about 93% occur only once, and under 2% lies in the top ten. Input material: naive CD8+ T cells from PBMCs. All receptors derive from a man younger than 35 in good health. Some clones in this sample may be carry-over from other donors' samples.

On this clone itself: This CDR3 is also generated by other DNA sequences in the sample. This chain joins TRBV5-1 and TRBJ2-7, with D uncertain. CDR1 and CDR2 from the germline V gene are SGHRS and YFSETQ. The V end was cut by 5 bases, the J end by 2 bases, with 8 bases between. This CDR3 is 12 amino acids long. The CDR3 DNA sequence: TGCGCCAGCAGTAATGGACCCTACGAGCAGTACTTC. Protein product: CASSNGPYEQYF. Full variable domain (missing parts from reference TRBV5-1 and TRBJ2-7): KAGVTQTPRYLIKTRGQQVTLSCSPISGHRSVSWYQQTPGQGLQFLFEYFSETQRNKGNFPGRFSGRQFSNSRSEMNVSTLELGDSALYLCASSNGPYEQYFGPGTRLTVT.

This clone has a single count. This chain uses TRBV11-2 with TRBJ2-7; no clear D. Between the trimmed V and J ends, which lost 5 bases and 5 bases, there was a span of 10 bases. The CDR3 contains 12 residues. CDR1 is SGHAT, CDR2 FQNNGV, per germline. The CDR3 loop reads CASSVGGNEQYF. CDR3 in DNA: TGTGCCAGCAGCGTGGGTGGGAACGAGCAGTACTTC.

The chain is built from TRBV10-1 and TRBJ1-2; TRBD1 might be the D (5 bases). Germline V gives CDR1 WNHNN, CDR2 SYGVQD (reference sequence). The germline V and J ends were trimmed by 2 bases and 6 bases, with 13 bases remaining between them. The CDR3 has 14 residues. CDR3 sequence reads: CASSESRGGDGYTF. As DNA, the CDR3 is TGCGCCAGCAGTGAGAGTAGGGGAGGCGATGGCTACACCTTC.

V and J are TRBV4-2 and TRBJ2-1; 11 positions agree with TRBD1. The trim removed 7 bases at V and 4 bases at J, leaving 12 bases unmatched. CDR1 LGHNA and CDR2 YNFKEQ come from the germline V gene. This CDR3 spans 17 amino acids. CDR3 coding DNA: TGTGCCAGCACCCCTCTGATCCGGGACAGGGGGTACAATGAGCAGTTCTTC. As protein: CASTPLIRDRGYNEQFF.

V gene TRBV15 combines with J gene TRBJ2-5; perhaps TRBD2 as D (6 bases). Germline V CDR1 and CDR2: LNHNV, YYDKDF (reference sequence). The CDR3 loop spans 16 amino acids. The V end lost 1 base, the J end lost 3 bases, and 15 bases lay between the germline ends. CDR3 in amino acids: CATSRVIGSAKETQYF. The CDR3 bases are TGTGCCACCAGCAGAGTCATCGGGAGTGCCAAAGAGACCCAGTACTTC.

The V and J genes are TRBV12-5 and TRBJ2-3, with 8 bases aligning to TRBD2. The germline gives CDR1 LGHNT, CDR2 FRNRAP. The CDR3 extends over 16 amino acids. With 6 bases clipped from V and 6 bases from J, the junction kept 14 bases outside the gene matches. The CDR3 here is CASGLDAGGRRDTQYF. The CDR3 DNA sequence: TGTGCTAGTGGCCTTGACGCTGGCGGGAGGCGTGATACGCAGTATTTT.

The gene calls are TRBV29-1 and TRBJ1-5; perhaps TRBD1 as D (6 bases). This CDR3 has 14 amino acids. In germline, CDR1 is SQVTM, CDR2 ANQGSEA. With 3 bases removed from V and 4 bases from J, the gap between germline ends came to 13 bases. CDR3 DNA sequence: TGCAGCGTTGAGGAGGGGGTGCCAAATCAGCCCCAGCATTTT. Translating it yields CSVEEGVPNQPQHF.

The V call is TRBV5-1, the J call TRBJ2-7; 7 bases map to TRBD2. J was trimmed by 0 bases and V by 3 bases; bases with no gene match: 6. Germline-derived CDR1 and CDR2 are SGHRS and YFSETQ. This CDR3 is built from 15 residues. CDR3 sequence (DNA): TGCGCCAGCAGCTCCCTAGCGGAAAGCTCCTACGAGCAGTACTTC. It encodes CASSSLAESSYEQYF.

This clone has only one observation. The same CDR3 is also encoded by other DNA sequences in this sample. The CDR3 bases are TGCGCCAGCAGCCGAGGTGGGTCCTACGAGCAGTACTTC. Its translation: CASSRGGSYEQYF. V and J are TRBV4-1 and TRBJ2-7; no clear D gene. The CDR3 totals 13 residues. With 4 bases removed from V and 1 base from J, the gap between germline ends came to 8 bases. Germline V gene lookup returns CDR1 MGHRA and CDR2 YSYEKL.

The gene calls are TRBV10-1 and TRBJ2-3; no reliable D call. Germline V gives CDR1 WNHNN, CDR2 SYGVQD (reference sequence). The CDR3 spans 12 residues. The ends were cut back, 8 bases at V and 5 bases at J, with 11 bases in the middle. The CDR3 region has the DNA TGCGCCAGCTCCTTTGGGGTAGATACGCAGTATTTT. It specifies CASSFGVDTQYF.

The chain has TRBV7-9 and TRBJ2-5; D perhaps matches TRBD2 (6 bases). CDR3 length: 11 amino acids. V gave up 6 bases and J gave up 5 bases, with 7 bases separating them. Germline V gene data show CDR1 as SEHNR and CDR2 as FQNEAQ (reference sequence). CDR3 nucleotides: TGTGCCAGCAGTCGGGAGGAGACCCAGTACTTC. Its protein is CASSREETQYF.

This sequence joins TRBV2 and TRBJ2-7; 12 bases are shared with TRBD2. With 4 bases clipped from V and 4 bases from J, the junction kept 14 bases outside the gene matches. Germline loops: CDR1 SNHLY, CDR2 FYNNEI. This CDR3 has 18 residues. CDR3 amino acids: CASSALSSGRADGYEQYF. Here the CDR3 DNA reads TGTGCCAGCAGTGCGCTTTCTAGCGGGAGGGCCGATGGGTACGAGCAGTACTTC.

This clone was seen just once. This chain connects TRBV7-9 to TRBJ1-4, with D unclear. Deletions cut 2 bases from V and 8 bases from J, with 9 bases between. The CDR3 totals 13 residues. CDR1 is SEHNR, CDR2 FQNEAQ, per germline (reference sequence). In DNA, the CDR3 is TGTGCCAGCAGCTTAAGTGGCACAGAAAAACTGTTTTTT. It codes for CASSLSGTEKLFF.

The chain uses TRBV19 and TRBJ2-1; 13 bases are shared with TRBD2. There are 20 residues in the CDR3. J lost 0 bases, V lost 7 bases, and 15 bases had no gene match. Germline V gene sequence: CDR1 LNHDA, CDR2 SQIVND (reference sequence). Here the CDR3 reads CASTYKAGTSGTPSYNEQFF. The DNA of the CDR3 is TGTGCCAGTACGTACAAAGCCGGGACTAGCGGGACCCCCTCCTACAATGAGCAGTTCTTC.

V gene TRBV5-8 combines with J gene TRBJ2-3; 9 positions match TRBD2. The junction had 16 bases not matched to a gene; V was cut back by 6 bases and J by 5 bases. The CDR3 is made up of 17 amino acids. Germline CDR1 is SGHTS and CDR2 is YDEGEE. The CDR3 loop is CASNTPRRREGLDTQYF. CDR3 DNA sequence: TGTGCCAGCAACACCCCCCGCAGGCGGGAGGGCCTAGATACGCAGTATTTT.

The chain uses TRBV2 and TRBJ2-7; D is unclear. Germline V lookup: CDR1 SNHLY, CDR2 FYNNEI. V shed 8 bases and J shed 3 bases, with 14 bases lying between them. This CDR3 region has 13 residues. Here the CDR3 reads CASVYERSYEQYF. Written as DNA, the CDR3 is TGTGCCAGCGTTTACGAACGGAGCTACGAGCAGTACTTC.

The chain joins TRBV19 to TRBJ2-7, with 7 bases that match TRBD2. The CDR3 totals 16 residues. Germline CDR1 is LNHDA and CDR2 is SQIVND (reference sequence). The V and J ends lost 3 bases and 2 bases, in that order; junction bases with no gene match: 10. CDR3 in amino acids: CASSIFGGSHPYEQYF. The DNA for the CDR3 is TGTGCCAGTAGTATCTTCGGCGGGAGTCATCCCTACGAGCAGTACTTC.

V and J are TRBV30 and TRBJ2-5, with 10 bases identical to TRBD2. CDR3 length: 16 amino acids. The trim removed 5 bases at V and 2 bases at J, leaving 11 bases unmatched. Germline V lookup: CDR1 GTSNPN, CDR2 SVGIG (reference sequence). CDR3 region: CAWSTWSGRAQETQYF. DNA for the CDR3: TGTGCCTGGTCCACCTGGAGCGGGAGGGCGCAAGAGACCCAGTACTTC.

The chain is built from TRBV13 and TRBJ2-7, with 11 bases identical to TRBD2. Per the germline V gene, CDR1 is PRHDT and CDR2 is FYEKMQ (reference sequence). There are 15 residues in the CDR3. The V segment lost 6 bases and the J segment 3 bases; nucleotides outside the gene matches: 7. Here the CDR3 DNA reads TGTGCCAGCAGACTAGCGGGAGCCCGATACTACGAGCAGTACTTC. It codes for CASRLAGARYYEQYF.

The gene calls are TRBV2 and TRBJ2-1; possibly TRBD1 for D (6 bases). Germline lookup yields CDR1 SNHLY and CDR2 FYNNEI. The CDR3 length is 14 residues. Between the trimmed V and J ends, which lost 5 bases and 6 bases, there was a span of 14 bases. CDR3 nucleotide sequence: TGTGCCAGCAGTACAGGGTGGGGGACCAATGAGCAGTTCTTC. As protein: CASSTGWGTNEQFF.

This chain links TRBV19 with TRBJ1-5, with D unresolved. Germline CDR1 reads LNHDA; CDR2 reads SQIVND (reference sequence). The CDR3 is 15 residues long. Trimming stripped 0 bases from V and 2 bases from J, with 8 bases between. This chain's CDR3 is CASSIDWQGNQPQHF. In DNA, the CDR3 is TGTGCCAGTAGTATAGATTGGCAGGGCAATCAGCCCCAGCATTTT. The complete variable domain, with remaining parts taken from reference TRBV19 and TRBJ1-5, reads DGGITQSPKYLFRKEGQNVTLSCEQNLNHDAMYWYRQDPGQGLRLIYYSQIVNDFQKGDIAEGYSVSREKKESFPLTVTSAQKNPTAFYLCASSIDWQGNQPQHFGDGTRLSIL.

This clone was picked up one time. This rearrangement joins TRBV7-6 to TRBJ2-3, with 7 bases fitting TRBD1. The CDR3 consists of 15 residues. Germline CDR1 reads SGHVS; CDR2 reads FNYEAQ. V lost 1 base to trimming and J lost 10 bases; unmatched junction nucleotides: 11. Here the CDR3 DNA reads TGTGCCAGCAGCTTAGAAAGGGGACAGAGTATGCCGCAGTATTTT. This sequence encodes CASSLERGQSMPQYF.

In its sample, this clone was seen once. The CDR3 DNA sequence: TGTGCCAGCAGCAGCATGGCACACACTAGAGGGGGCGGGGAGCTGTTTTTT. Translating gives CASSSMAHTRGGGELFF. The chain recombines TRBV11-2 with TRBJ2-2, with a possible D match to TRBD1 (6 bases). In germline, CDR1 is SGHAT, CDR2 FQNNGV. Trimming left V 5 bases short and J 7 bases short, with 23 bases between. This CDR3 is 17 amino acids long.